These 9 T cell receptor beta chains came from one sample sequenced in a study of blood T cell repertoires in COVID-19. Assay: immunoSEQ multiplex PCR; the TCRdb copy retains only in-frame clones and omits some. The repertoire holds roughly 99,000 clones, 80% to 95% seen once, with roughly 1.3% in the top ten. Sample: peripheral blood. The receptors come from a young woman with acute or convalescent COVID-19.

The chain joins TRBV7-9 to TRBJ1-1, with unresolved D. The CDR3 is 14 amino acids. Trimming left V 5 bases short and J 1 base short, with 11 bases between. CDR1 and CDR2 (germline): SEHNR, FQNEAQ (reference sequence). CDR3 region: CASSVGSRNTEAFF. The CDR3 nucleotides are TGTGCCAGCAGCGTAGGAAGCCGGAACACTGAAGCTTTCTTT.

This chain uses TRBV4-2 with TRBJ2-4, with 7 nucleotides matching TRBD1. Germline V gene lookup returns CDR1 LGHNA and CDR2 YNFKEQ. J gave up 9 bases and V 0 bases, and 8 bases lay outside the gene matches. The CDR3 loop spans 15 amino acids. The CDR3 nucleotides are TGTGCCAGCAGCCAAGATATGTTGACAGGGAGCATTCAGTACTTC. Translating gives CASSQDMLTGSIQYF.

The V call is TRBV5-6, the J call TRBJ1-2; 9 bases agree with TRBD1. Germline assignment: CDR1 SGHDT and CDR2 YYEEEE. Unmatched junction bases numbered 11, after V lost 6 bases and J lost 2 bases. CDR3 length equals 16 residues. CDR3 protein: CASTIFSGTGNYGYTF. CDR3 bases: TGTGCCAGCACCATTTTTTCCGGGACAGGGAACTATGGCTACACCTTC.

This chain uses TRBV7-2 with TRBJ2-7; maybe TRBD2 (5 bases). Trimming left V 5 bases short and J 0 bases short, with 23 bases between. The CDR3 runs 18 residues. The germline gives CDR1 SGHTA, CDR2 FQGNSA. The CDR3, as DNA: TGTGCCAGCAGCACAATCAGCGGAAATAACCGATACTCCTACGAGCAGTACTTC. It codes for CASSTISGNNRYSYEQYF.

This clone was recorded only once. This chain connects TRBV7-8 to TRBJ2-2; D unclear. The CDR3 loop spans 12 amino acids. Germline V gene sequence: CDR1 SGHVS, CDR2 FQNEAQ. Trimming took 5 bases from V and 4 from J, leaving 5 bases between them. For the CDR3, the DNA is TGTGCCAGCAGCCCGTTCACCGGGGAGCTGTTTTTT. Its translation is CASSPFTGELFF.

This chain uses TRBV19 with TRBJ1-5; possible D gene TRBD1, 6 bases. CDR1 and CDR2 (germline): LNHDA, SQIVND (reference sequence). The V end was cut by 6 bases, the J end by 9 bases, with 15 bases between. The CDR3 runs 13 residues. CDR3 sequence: CASRGDRLGPQHF. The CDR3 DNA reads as TGTGCCAGTAGGGGAGACAGGCTAGGGCCCCAGCATTTT.

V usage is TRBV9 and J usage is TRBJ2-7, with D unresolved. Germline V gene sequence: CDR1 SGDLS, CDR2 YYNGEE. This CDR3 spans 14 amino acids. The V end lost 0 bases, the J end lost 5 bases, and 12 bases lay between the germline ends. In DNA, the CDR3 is TGTGCCAGCAGCGTAGAGGTGGGCCCGGACGAGCAGTACTTC. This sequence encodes CASSVEVGPDEQYF.

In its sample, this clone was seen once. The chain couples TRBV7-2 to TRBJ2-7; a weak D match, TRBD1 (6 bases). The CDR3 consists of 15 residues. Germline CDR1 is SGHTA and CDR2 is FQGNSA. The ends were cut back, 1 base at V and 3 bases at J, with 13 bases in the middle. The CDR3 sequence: CASSLDGQRYYEQYF. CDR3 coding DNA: TGTGCCAGCAGCTTAGATGGACAGAGATACTACGAGCAGTACTTC.

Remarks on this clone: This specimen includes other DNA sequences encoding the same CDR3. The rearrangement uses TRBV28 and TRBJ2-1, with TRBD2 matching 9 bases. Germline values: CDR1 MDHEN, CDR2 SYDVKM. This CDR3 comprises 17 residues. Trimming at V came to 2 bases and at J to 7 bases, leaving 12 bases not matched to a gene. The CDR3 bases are TGTGCCAGCAGTTTAACGCGGGGAGCGGGAGGACGTAATGAGCAGTTCTTC. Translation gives CASSLTRGAGGRNEQFF.